A selection of T cell receptor beta chains follows, all from one sample in a study of long-term antiretroviral therapy in people with HIV. Here immunoSEQ multiplex PCR was the method, and the copy in TCRdb shows in-frame clones only, minus some. Among some 28,000 clones, 95% were seen once, and the ten largest hold about 3.1%. Sequenced here: unsorted PBMCs, sampled 5.3 years after starting antiretroviral therapy. The origin of the receptors is a man in his fifties with HIV. The CDR3 runs from the conserved cysteine through the conserved F or W. D genes are given only for firm matches. Some rows have no size entry. The others give once, few or many, or a class for an expanded clone.

abundance: -
j_gene: TRBJ1-6
v_gene: TRBV10-2
d_gene: TRBD1
CDR3aa: CASRKQGRDNSPLHF
CDR3nt: TGCGCCAGCAGGAAACAGGGGAGGGATAATTCACCCCTCCACTTT

abundance: -
j_gene: TRBJ1-1
v_gene: TRBV11-2
d_gene: TRBD1
CDR3aa: CASSRGYRDREVEAFF
CDR3nt: TGTGCCAGCAGCCGGGGGTACCGGGACAGGGAGGTTGAAGCTTTCTTT

abundance: -
j_gene: TRBJ2-1
v_gene: TRBV19
d_gene: TRBD1
CDR3aa: CASSMGAGGFDEQFF
CDR3nt: TGTGCCAGTAGTATGGGGGCAGGGGGCTTCGATGAGCAGTTCTTC

abundance: -
j_gene: TRBJ2-1
v_gene: TRBV29-1
d_gene: TRBD1
CDR3aa: CSDGTGKGSYNEQFF
CDR3nt: TGCAGCGATGGGACAGGTAAGGGCTCCTACAATGAGCAGTTCTTC

abundance: -
j_gene: TRBJ2-1
v_gene: TRBV29-1
d_gene: TRBD2
CDR3aa: CSVEGGGNGYNEQFF
CDR3nt: TGCAGCGTTGAAGGGGGGGGGAATGGATACAATGAGCAGTTCTTC

abundance: -
j_gene: TRBJ2-7
v_gene: TRBV15
d_gene: TRBD1
CDR3aa: CATSRDEGQPLEQYF
CDR3nt: TGTGCCACCAGCAGAGATGAGGGACAGCCCCTCGAGCAGTACTTC

abundance: -
j_gene: TRBJ1-5
v_gene: TRBV6-5
d_gene: TRBD1
CDR3aa: CASSPGQADQPQHF
CDR3nt: TGTGCCAGCAGTCCAGGACAGGCTGATCAGCCCCAGCATTTT

abundance: -
j_gene: TRBJ2-7
v_gene: TRBV7-2
d_gene: -
CDR3aa: CASMLWPAYEQYF
CDR3nt: TGTGCCAGCATGCTTTGGCCCGCTTACGAGCAGTACTTC

abundance: -
j_gene: TRBJ2-7
v_gene: TRBV6-1
d_gene: -
CDR3aa: CASRMAQDYEQYF
CDR3nt: TGTGCCAGCAGAATGGCACAGGACTACGAGCAGTACTTC

abundance: -
j_gene: TRBJ1-2
v_gene: TRBV29-1
d_gene: TRBD1
CDR3aa: CSVVTGGGGYGYTF
CDR3nt: TGCAGCGTCGTGACAGGGGGCGGCGGCTATGGCTACACCTTC

abundance: -
j_gene: TRBJ2-1
v_gene: TRBV27
d_gene: -
CDR3aa: CASSLGTNEQFF
CDR3nt: TGTGCCAGCAGTTTGGGGACAAATGAGCAGTTCTTC

abundance: -
j_gene: TRBJ2-1
v_gene: TRBV28
d_gene: -
CDR3aa: CASSYITGRGNEQFF
CDR3nt: TGTGCCAGCAGTTATATAACAGGGAGGGGCAATGAGCAGTTCTTC

abundance: -
j_gene: TRBJ1-2
v_gene: TRBV2
d_gene: -
CDR3aa: CASLQGNYGYTF
CDR3nt: TGTGCCAGCCTACAGGGTAACTATGGCTACACCTTC

abundance: -
j_gene: TRBJ2-7
v_gene: TRBV6-5
d_gene: TRBD2
CDR3aa: CASSYASGGNYEQYF
CDR3nt: TGTGCCAGCAGTTACGCTAGCGGGGGGAACTACGAGCAGTACTTC

abundance: -
j_gene: TRBJ2-7
v_gene: TRBV30
d_gene: -
CDR3aa: CAWSRTGEQYF
CDR3nt: TGTGCCTGGAGTCGAACAGGGGAGCAGTACTTC

abundance: -
j_gene: TRBJ1-1
v_gene: TRBV7-8
d_gene: -
CDR3aa: CASSFVATEAFF
CDR3nt: TGTGCCAGCAGCTTCGTAGCCACTGAAGCTTTCTTT

abundance: few
j_gene: TRBJ1-6
v_gene: TRBV7-9
d_gene: -
CDR3aa: CASSSWPEDSPLHF
CDR3nt: TGTGCCAGCAGCTCGTGGCCCGAGGATTCACCCCTCCACTTT

abundance: -
j_gene: TRBJ1-6
v_gene: TRBV7-6
d_gene: -
CDR3aa: CASSPASGENSPLHF
CDR3nt: TGTGCCAGCAGCCCGGCGTCAGGGGAGAATTCACCCCTCCACTTT

abundance: -
j_gene: TRBJ2-7
v_gene: TRBV9
d_gene: -
CDR3aa: CASSVASAYEQYF
CDR3nt: TGTGCCAGCAGCGTAGCATCGGCGTACGAGCAGTACTTC

abundance: -
j_gene: TRBJ2-3
v_gene: TRBV28
d_gene: -
CDR3aa: CASRDTVGDTQYF
CDR3nt: TGTGCCAGCAGAGACACTGTTGGAGATACGCAGTATTTT

abundance: -
j_gene: TRBJ1-5
v_gene: TRBV19
d_gene: -
CDR3aa: CASNKGSASSNQPQHF
CDR3nt: TGTGCCAGTAATAAGGGATCGGCAAGTAGCAATCAGCCCCAGCATTTT

abundance: -
j_gene: TRBJ2-7
v_gene: TRBV11-2
d_gene: -
CDR3aa: CASSSITVTVYEQYF
CDR3nt: TGTGCCAGCAGCAGTATTACGGTGACAGTCTACGAGCAGTACTTC

abundance: -
j_gene: TRBJ2-7
v_gene: TRBV5-5
d_gene: -
CDR3aa: CASSPSGSSFTYEQYF
CDR3nt: TGTGCCAGCAGCCCGTCGGGGTCTTCTTTTACCTACGAGCAGTACTTC

abundance: -
j_gene: TRBJ2-3
v_gene: TRBV30
d_gene: -
CDR3aa: CAWSVGRTDTQYF
CDR3nt: TGTGCCTGGAGTGTGGGACGGACAGATACGCAGTATTTT